A single sample gave rise to the 24 T cell receptor beta chains below, sequenced in a study of graft-versus-host responses after intestinal transplantation (dated by TCRdb to about 2021). The antigens of these receptors remain unknown. The library was obtained by the immunoSEQ multiplex PCR assay. Drawn from immuneACCESS, this table holds only the in-frame rearrangements with V and J called that TCRdb kept. Clones are partly lost; checked studies trace under half to an unresolved V gene and leave the rest unexplained. This sample lists about 70,000 clones; nearly 85% were detected once. The top ten clones comprise 0.39% of the sample. The time point tag for this specimen amounts to: cells obtained before transplantation from donor or recipient. Sample: unstimulated CD4+ T cells sorted from spleen or lymph node cells, taken before transplant. The receptors stem from a human donor who was the organ donor for an intestinal transplant.

The chain's CDR3 is CASSQGPTLGMGGGYGYTF. The CDR3 DNA is TGCGCCAGCAGCCAAGGTCCCACCCTGGGGATGGGGGGTGGCTATGGCTACACCTTC. The chain combines TRBV4-3 with TRBJ1-2; tentative D call: TRBD1 (5 bases). The CDR3 is 19 residues long. Germline assignment: CDR1 LGHNA and CDR2 YSLEER. Trimming cost V 1 base and J 4 bases, with 25 bases left between them.

The genes are TRBV5-8 and TRBJ1-1, with a weak D call TRBD1 (5 bases). The germline CDR1 and CDR2 sequences are SGHTS and YDEGEE. The V and J ends lost 2 bases and 0 bases respectively, with 11 bases between them. The CDR3 loop spans 15 amino acids. DNA for the CDR3: TGTGCCAGCAGCTTAAAGGGCAGGGTGAACACTGAAGCTTTCTTT. Residues: CASSLKGRVNTEAFF.

The table lists this clone with a count of one. This chain joins TRBV4-1 and TRBJ1-4, with D unclear. Deletions cut 3 bases from V and 2 bases from J, with 13 bases between. Germline assignment: CDR1 MGHRA and CDR2 YSYEKL. The CDR3 has 16 amino acids. CDR3 loop: CASSQGGEGTNEKLFF. CDR3 bases: TGCGCCAGCAGCCAGGGCGGGGAAGGGACTAATGAAAAACTGTTTTTT.

The genes are TRBV6-1 and TRBJ1-5; 8 positions agree with TRBD1. The V gene's germline CDR1 is MNHNS and CDR2 SASEGT. Trimming removed 5 bases from V and 3 bases from J; junction bases left unmatched: 3. The length of the CDR3 is 14 residues. The CDR3 protein is CASSLQGVNQPQHF. DNA of the CDR3: TGTGCCAGCAGTTTACAGGGGGTCAATCAGCCCCAGCATTTT.

The chain uses TRBV25-1 and TRBJ1-3; 7 bases fit TRBD1. J lost 7 bases, V lost 8 bases, and 11 bases had no gene match. Germline V gives CDR1 MGHDK, CDR2 SYGVNS. There are 14 residues in the CDR3. DNA of the CDR3: TGTGCCAGCCGCGACAGGGTAAATTTCAACACCATATATTTT. This codes for CASRDRVNFNTIYF.

The rearrangement uses TRBV6-5 and TRBJ1-1; perhaps TRBD1 as D (6 bases). Germline CDR1 is MNHEY and CDR2 is SVGAGI. The CDR3 is made up of 15 amino acids. Between the trimmed V and J ends, which lost 0 bases and 1 base, there was a span of 9 bases. The CDR3 reads CASSYSWGQNTEAFF. CDR3 sequence (DNA): TGTGCCAGCAGTTACTCGTGGGGACAGAACACTGAAGCTTTCTTT.

The V and J genes are TRBV4-3 and TRBJ2-2; weak D call: TRBD1 (5 bases). The CDR3 is 16 amino acids. Germline CDR1 is LGHNA and CDR2 is YSLEER. Trimming removed 1 base from V and 1 base from J, with 10 bases in between. For the CDR3, the DNA is TGCGCCAGCAGCCAAGGTCCAGGGTTGAACACCGGGGAGCTGTTTTTT. Protein sequence: CASSQGPGLNTGELFF.

This chain connects TRBV6-1 to TRBJ1-2; the match to TRBD1 covers 9 bases. CDR1 and CDR2 from the germline V gene are MNHNS and SASEGT. The V gene end was trimmed by 3 bases and the J gene end by 7 bases; junction bases not matched to a gene: 6. The CDR3 has 14 residues. The CDR3 nucleotides are TGTGCCAGCAGTGATCTCTGGGGACAGGGTGGCTACACCTTC. It translates to CASSDLWGQGGYTF.

In nucleotides, the CDR3 is TGTGCCAGCAGCCGGGGACTAGCGGGGAGCTACGAGCAGTACGTC. Translation: CASSRGLAGSYEQYV. This sequence joins TRBV5-6 and TRBJ2-7, with 13 bases fitting TRBD2. CDR3 length equals 15 residues. The ends lost 4 bases at V and 3 bases at J; junction bases unmatched: 4. Germline-derived CDR1 and CDR2 are SGHDT and YYEEEE.

The chain is built from TRBV6-5 and TRBJ1-3; D is ambiguous. The CDR3 is 15 residues long. CDR1 and CDR2 (germline): MNHEY, SVGAGI. V was shortened by 8 bases and J by 0 bases, with 14 bases between the two germline ends. CDR3 coding DNA: TGTGCCAGCGGCTGGGGAGGAACCTCTGGAAACACCATATATTTT. Encoded protein: CASGWGGTSGNTIYF.

The CDR3: CSVPTCPTSRTSYEQYV. CDR3 in DNA: TGCAGCGTTCCCACTTGCCCGACTAGCCGAACATCCTACGAGCAGTACGTC. This chain joins TRBV29-1 and TRBJ2-7; 7 bases are a match to TRBD2. CDR3 length: 17 residues. Germline assignment: CDR1 SQVTM and CDR2 ANQGSEA. The ends lost 5 bases at V and 1 base at J; junction bases unmatched: 17.

The chain links TRBV6-5 to TRBJ2-3, with D possibly matching TRBD1 (6 bases). Germline V CDR1 and CDR2: MNHEY, SVGAGI. The V gene lost 5 bases and the J gene lost 9 bases, with 21 bases spanning the gap. The length of the CDR3 is 15 residues. The CDR3 DNA reads TGTGCCAGCAGTCTTTCGACAGGTCGCCCCAGAACGCAGTATTTT. Its translation is CASSLSTGRPRTQYF.

The table lists this clone with a few counts. The V gene is TRBV5-5, the J gene TRBJ2-1, with TRBD2 as a possible D gene (5 bases). CDR1 is SGHKS, CDR2 YYEKEE, per germline (reference sequence). CDR3 length: 12 residues. The germline V and J ends were trimmed by 3 bases and 10 bases, with 11 bases remaining between them. CDR3 nucleotides: TGTGCCAGCAGCTCAAGGACGGGAGAGCAGTTCTTC. It translates to CASSSRTGEQFF.

The chain has TRBV18 and TRBJ1-4; 7 positions match TRBD1. Germline CDR1 is KGHSH and CDR2 is LQKENI. The CDR3 is 16 residues long. After removal of 0 bases from V and 5 bases from J, the junction contained 6 bases not matched to a gene. Here the CDR3 reads CASSPPATGRNEKLFF. The CDR3 nucleotides are TGTGCCAGCTCACCACCGGCGACAGGGCGGAATGAAAAACTGTTTTTT.

The chain joins TRBV7-8 to TRBJ1-6, with 7 positions matching TRBD1. V lost 2 bases, J lost 2 bases, and 6 bases stayed unmatched. Germline V gene data show CDR1 as SGHVS and CDR2 as FQNEAQ. The CDR3 runs 17 residues. CDR3 sequence: CASSLRQGFTYNSPLHF. The CDR3 DNA reads TGTGCCAGCAGCTTACGACAGGGTTTCACCTATAATTCACCCCTCCACTTT.

The chain has TRBV2 and TRBJ1-1; 7 bases align to TRBD1. CDR1 is SNHLY and CDR2 is FYNNEI in the germline V gene. The ends lost 10 bases at V and 0 bases at J; junction bases unmatched: 8. The CDR3 is 14 residues long. The chain's CDR3 is CANTRDSLNTEAFF. The CDR3 coding sequence is TGTGCCAACACAAGGGACAGTTTGAACACTGAAGCTTTCTTT. The whole variable domain, filled in from reference TRBV2 and TRBJ1-1, reads EPEVTQTPSHQVTQMGQEVILRCVPISNHLYFYWYRQILGQKVEFLVSFYNNEISEKSEIFDDQFSVERPDGSNFTLKIRSTKLEDSAMYFCANTRDSLNTEAFFGQGTRLTVV.

The chain couples TRBV4-3 to TRBJ1-1; 7 bases fit TRBD1. The CDR3 extends over 17 amino acids. Germline CDR1 and CDR2: LGHNA and YSLEER. J was trimmed by 2 bases and V by 4 bases; bases with no gene match: 13. CDR3 DNA sequence: TGCGCCAGCAGCCGGGGGACGGGACAGCTGGTTAACACTGAAGCTTTCTTT. Protein: CASSRGTGQLVNTEAFF.

This chain links TRBV5-1 with TRBJ1-4, with a weak D call TRBD1 (5 bases). V dropped 2 bases and J dropped 6 bases, with 5 bases sitting between them. The CDR3 loop spans 12 amino acids. Looked up from germline, CDR1 is SGHRS and CDR2 is YFSETQ. Written as DNA, the CDR3 is TGCGCCAGCAGCTTAGGGGATGAAAAACTGTTTTTT. Translating it yields CASSLGDEKLFF.

This clone was seen a few times. The gene calls are TRBV28 and TRBJ2-2; 8 bases are shared with TRBD2. V trimming: 5 bases; J trimming: 7 bases; junction bases outside the gene matches: 6. This CDR3 region has 14 residues. From germline, CDR1 is MDHEN and CDR2 SYDVKM. This chain's CDR3 is CASSALAGYGELFF. The CDR3 bases are TGTGCCAGCAGTGCTTTAGCGGGGTACGGGGAGCTGTTTTTT.

CDR3 protein: CASSFGSSNEKLFF. The CDR3 coding sequence is TGTGCCAGCAGCTTTGGTTCGAGTAATGAAAAACTGTTTTTT. This chain uses TRBV7-9 with TRBJ1-4; D unclear. This CDR3 has 14 amino acids. Germline lookup yields CDR1 SEHNR and CDR2 FQNEAQ (reference sequence). V shed 3 bases and J shed 4 bases, with 9 bases lying between them.

Note on this clone: The sample holds other DNA sequences that translate to the same CDR3. This chain uses TRBV28 with TRBJ1-2; a possible D gene is TRBD1 (5 bases). Trimming cost V 1 base and J 2 bases, with 5 bases left between them. Germline CDR1 MDHEN, CDR2 SYDVKM. This CDR3 spans 13 amino acids. As DNA, the CDR3 is TGTGCCAGCAGTTTATCAGGGAACTATGGCTACACCTTC. It is translated as CASSLSGNYGYTF.

This clone occurred a few times. The chain employs TRBV19 and TRBJ2-5; D might be TRBD1 (6 bases). The germline gives CDR1 LNHDA, CDR2 SQIVND (reference sequence). CDR3 length: 13 residues. Trimming removed 5 bases at V and 7 bases at J, with 14 bases between. The CDR3 region is CASSENRAGTQYF. CDR3 sequence (DNA): TGTGCCAGTAGTGAGAACAGGGCTGGGACCCAGTACTTC.

V usage is TRBV5-1 and J usage is TRBJ2-5, with D hard to call. The CDR3 is 11 residues long. V shed 2 bases and J shed 4 bases, with 3 bases lying between them. Germline V lookup: CDR1 SGHRS, CDR2 YFSETQ. DNA for the CDR3: TGCGCCAGCAGCTTCGGAGAGACCCAGTACTTC. This codes for CASSFGETQYF.

V usage is TRBV7-2 and J usage is TRBJ1-1, with D unclear. Looked up from germline, CDR1 is SGHTA and CDR2 is FQGNSA. The ends were cut back, 5 bases at V and 6 bases at J, with 13 bases in the middle. The CDR3 is 13 residues long. CDR3: CASSRNRGAEAFF. CDR3 coding DNA: TGTGCCAGCAGCAGAAATCGCGGCGCTGAAGCTTTCTTT.